These T cell receptor beta chains were read from a single sample in a study of a mutant IDH1 vaccine in newly diagnosed glioma. Sequencing was performed with immunoSEQ multiplex PCR; in TCRdb, only in-frame clones are kept and a portion is missing. This table has some 15,000 clones, 80% to 90% appearing once. Specimen: PBMCs, collected from a glioma patient treated with radiotherapy, temozolomide or both. These TCRs come from a woman in her thirties or forties with glioma. Some clones in this sample may be carry-over from other donors' samples. CDR3s include the opening cysteine and the closing phenylalanine or tryptophan. Fields, in order: clone size, V gene, D gene, J gene, CDR3 protein. D genes are given only for firm matches. Clone size is not always given. Where it is, it says once, few, many or a class for expanded clones.

clone size: .; V gene: TRBV2; D gene: .; J gene: TRBJ1-6; CDR3 protein: CASSEVPYADNSPLHF
clone size: .; V gene: TRBV30; D gene: .; J gene: TRBJ2-3; CDR3 protein: CAWSAGDTDTQYF
clone size: few; V gene: TRBV14; D gene: .; J gene: TRBJ2-6; CDR3 protein: CASSPFRGDVSGANVLTF
clone size: .; V gene: TRBV10-2; D gene: TRBD1; J gene: TRBJ2-7; CDR3 protein: CASSAPGTGVEQYF
clone size: .; V gene: TRBV10-2; D gene: TRBD1; J gene: TRBJ1-5; CDR3 protein: CASSKGGQGPLYSNQPQHF
clone size: .; V gene: TRBV2; D gene: TRBD1; J gene: TRBJ2-7; CDR3 protein: CASPRTGSHEQYF
clone size: .; V gene: TRBV6-5; D gene: TRBD1; J gene: TRBJ2-3; CDR3 protein: CASSYHVGTAETAQYF
clone size: .; V gene: TRBV6-6; D gene: .; J gene: TRBJ2-7; CDR3 protein: CASTKTSLGEQYF
clone size: once; V gene: TRBV14; D gene: .; J gene: TRBJ1-3; CDR3 protein: CASSQETGRNTIYF
clone size: .; V gene: TRBV6-1; D gene: .; J gene: TRBJ2-6; CDR3 protein: CASSEGDGANVLTF
clone size: .; V gene: TRBV5-5; D gene: .; J gene: TRBJ2-7; CDR3 protein: CASSFSLRGGLGEQYF
clone size: .; V gene: TRBV10-3; D gene: TRBD2; J gene: TRBJ2-3; CDR3 protein: CAISEGLAASTDTQYF
clone size: .; V gene: TRBV19; D gene: .; J gene: TRBJ1-2; CDR3 protein: CATSKAYGYTF
clone size: .; V gene: TRBV27; D gene: .; J gene: TRBJ2-7; CDR3 protein: CASSPTWDEQYF
clone size: .; V gene: TRBV23-1; D gene: .; J gene: TRBJ1-5; CDR3 protein: CASSRTMGLQHF
clone size: .; V gene: TRBV29-1; D gene: .; J gene: TRBJ2-2; CDR3 protein: CSVELAWGGELFF
clone size: .; V gene: TRBV4-2; D gene: .; J gene: TRBJ2-7; CDR3 protein: CASSQRGTYEQYF
clone size: once; V gene: TRBV19; D gene: TRBD1; J gene: TRBJ1-1; CDR3 protein: CASKGDRGARGTEAFF
clone size: .; V gene: TRBV6-1; D gene: .; J gene: TRBJ1-3; CDR3 protein: CASSARNTIYF
clone size: .; V gene: TRBV6-6; D gene: .; J gene: TRBJ2-1; CDR3 protein: CASRSPTLGGANEQFF
clone size: .; V gene: TRBV27; D gene: .; J gene: TRBJ2-1; CDR3 protein: CASSPGTKPYEQFF
clone size: .; V gene: TRBV11-2; D gene: TRBD2; J gene: TRBJ2-1; CDR3 protein: CASSLGRKLAGGSYNEQFF
clone size: .; V gene: TRBV4-2; D gene: TRBD2; J gene: TRBJ2-1; CDR3 protein: CASSQETGTSGAAEGQFF
clone size: .; V gene: TRBV10-3; D gene: TRBD2; J gene: TRBJ2-3; CDR3 protein: CAASGGAAPDTQYF
clone size: .; V gene: TRBV7-6; D gene: TRBD1; J gene: TRBJ1-4; CDR3 protein: CASSPTGSGEKLFF
clone size: .; V gene: TRBV5-1; D gene: TRBD2; J gene: TRBJ2-2; CDR3 protein: CASFLDAGVTGELFF
clone size: .; V gene: TRBV6-5; D gene: .; J gene: TRBJ2-7; CDR3 protein: CASSPGQRAYEQYF
clone size: once; V gene: TRBV7-9; D gene: TRBD2; J gene: TRBJ2-5; CDR3 protein: CASSLNGLAGGQETQYF
clone size: few; V gene: TRBV29-1; D gene: TRBD1; J gene: TRBJ1-4; CDR3 protein: CSVAGPGQGNEKLFF
clone size: .; V gene: TRBV30; D gene: .; J gene: TRBJ1-5; CDR3 protein: CAWSVRSREDQPQHF
clone size: .; V gene: TRBV27; D gene: .; J gene: TRBJ1-1; CDR3 protein: CASSLSVNTEAFF
clone size: .; V gene: TRBV7-2; D gene: .; J gene: TRBJ2-3; CDR3 protein: CASSGGRVMADTQYF
clone size: .; V gene: TRBV29-1; D gene: .; J gene: .; CDR3 protein: CSVSFGSDEQYF
clone size: .; V gene: TRBV5-1; D gene: TRBD1; J gene: TRBJ2-3; CDR3 protein: CASSPRDRDGDTQYF
clone size: .; V gene: TRBV7-2; D gene: .; J gene: TRBJ2-5; CDR3 protein: CASSLRAPLGETQYF
clone size: .; V gene: TRBV6-1; D gene: TRBD2; J gene: TRBJ2-3; CDR3 protein: CASSHLAGEGDTQYF
clone size: .; V gene: TRBV6-5; D gene: .; J gene: TRBJ2-5; CDR3 protein: CASRSPGETQYF
clone size: .; V gene: TRBV19; D gene: TRBD1; J gene: TRBJ1-6; CDR3 protein: CASSISGDRLNSPLHF
clone size: .; V gene: TRBV19; D gene: TRBD1; J gene: TRBJ2-4; CDR3 protein: CASSIGYRGLDIQYF
clone size: .; V gene: TRBV25-1; D gene: .; J gene: TRBJ2-3; CDR3 protein: CASSPSDRNTDTQYF
clone size: .; V gene: TRBV5-1; D gene: .; J gene: TRBJ2-7; CDR3 protein: CASSPSTPNYEQYF
clone size: .; V gene: TRBV18; D gene: .; J gene: TRBJ1-2; CDR3 protein: CASSPAGGGIYGYTF
clone size: .; V gene: TRBV6-5; D gene: TRBD1; J gene: TRBJ1-6; CDR3 protein: CASRAGQGNNSPLHF
clone size: .; V gene: TRBV7-9; D gene: .; J gene: TRBJ1-1; CDR3 protein: CASSLAGGLNTEAFF
clone size: .; V gene: TRBV19; D gene: TRBD2; J gene: TRBJ2-7; CDR3 protein: CASSITRLAGDKQYF
clone size: .; V gene: TRBV2; D gene: .; J gene: TRBJ1-2; CDR3 protein: CASSESGYTF